A single sample gave rise to the 10 T cell receptor beta chains below, sequenced in a study of shared clonotypes between healthy human individuals. Some clones are missing from TCRdb's copy, which holds only in-frame ones; the method was immunoSEQ multiplex PCR. The table has approximately 440,000 clones, 77% seen once. Material: PBMCs. These receptors all stem from a woman between 40 and 50 years old in good health. Some clones in this sample may be carry-over from other donors' samples.

Only one count was recorded for this clone. This rearrangement joins TRBV12-5 to TRBJ1-1; D gene unclear. The CDR3 contains 12 residues. Trimming took off 5 bases at V and 5 bases at J, with 9 bases between the two ends. The germline V gene has CDR1 LGHNT and CDR2 FRNRAP. The CDR3 nucleotides read TGTGCTAGTGGTCGAACGAGGACTGAAGCTTTCTTT. It specifies CASGRTRTEAFF. The complete variable domain, with remaining parts taken from reference TRBV12-5 and TRBJ1-1, reads DARVTQTPRHKVTEMGQEVTMRCQPILGHNTVFWYRQTMMQGLELLAYFRNRAPLDDSGMPKDRFSAEMPDATLATLKIQPSEPRDSAVYFCASGRTRTEAFFGQGTRLTVV.

This clone was found a few times. The J gene is TRBJ2-1, the V gene TRBV7-2; 11 bases are shared with TRBD1. Unmatched junction bases numbered 8, after V lost 5 bases and J lost 5 bases. CDR3 length: 16 amino acids. Germline values: CDR1 SGHTA, CDR2 FQGNSA. CDR3 coding DNA: TGTGCCAGCAGCCCCGGGACAGGGGGATGGGACAATGAGCAGTTCTTC. Translating it yields CASSPGTGGWDNEQFF.

The gene calls are TRBV18 and TRBJ1-1, with D tentatively TRBD1 (6 bases). Trimming left V 3 bases short and J 0 bases short, with 14 bases between. This CDR3 spans 16 amino acids. Germline V gives CDR1 KGHSH, CDR2 LQKENI. The CDR3 DNA sequence: TGTGCCAGCTCACCGAGGGGGATTTCTATGAACACTGAAGCTTTCTTT. Translated, it gives CASSPRGISMNTEAFF.

The chain recombines TRBV10-2 with TRBJ1-5; no clear D. The CDR3 is made up of 13 amino acids. Looked up from germline, CDR1 is WSHSY and CDR2 is SAAADI. V lost 9 bases and J 4 bases, leaving 13 bases between the germline ends. CDR3 amino acids: CASTGLLNQPQHF. The DNA for the CDR3 is TGCGCCAGTACGGGCCTCCTAAATCAGCCCCAGCATTTT.

The rearrangement links TRBV9 to TRBJ2-3; perhaps TRBD1 as D (5 bases). Between the trimmed V and J ends, which lost 0 bases and 4 bases, there was a span of 9 bases. Per germline, CDR1 SGDLS and CDR2 YYNGEE. The CDR3 sequence is 14 residues long. For the CDR3, the DNA is TGTGCCAGCAGCGTAGCTTCAGGGTCAGATACGCAGTATTTT. It translates to CASSVASGSDTQYF.

The table lists this clone with many counts. This chain connects TRBV5-4 to TRBJ2-1; possible D gene TRBD2, 7 bases. CDR1 is SGHNT and CDR2 is YYREEE in the germline V gene (reference sequence). The V end was cut by 2 bases, the J end by 7 bases, with 13 bases between. This CDR3 spans 14 amino acids. The CDR3 is CASSFVKGGNEQFF. CDR3 sequence (DNA): TGTGCCAGCAGCTTTGTCAAGGGGGGGAATGAGCAGTTCTTC.

The chain employs TRBV9 and TRBJ2-4; D is perhaps TRBD1 (6 bases). Trimming stripped 4 bases from V and 6 bases from J, with 11 bases between. The CDR3 loop spans 13 amino acids. CDR1 and CDR2 (germline): SGDLS, YYNGEE. This CDR3 is CASSTGMGNIQYF. DNA of the CDR3: TGTGCCAGCAGCACAGGGATGGGAAACATTCAGTACTTC. Full variable domain (rest looked up from reference TRBV9 and TRBJ2-4): DSGVTQTPKHLITATGQRVTLRCSPRSGDLSVYWYQQSLDQGLQFLIQYYNGEERAKGNILERFSAQQFPDLHSELNLSSLELGDSALYFCASSTGMGNIQYFGAGTRLSVL.

V is TRBV2 and J is TRBJ2-7; 7 nucleotides agree with TRBD2. The junction had 11 bases not matched to a gene; V was cut back by 6 bases and J by 0 bases. CDR3 size: 16 residues. Looked up from germline, CDR1 is SNHLY and CDR2 is FYNNEI. The DNA for the CDR3 is TGTGCCAGCAGGGGGGGGAGGGCCACGAACTCCTACGAGCAGTACTTC. This codes for CASRGGRATNSYEQYF.

The V gene is TRBV29-1, the J gene TRBJ1-1; a possible D gene is TRBD1 (6 bases). The V end lost 6 bases, the J end lost 3 bases, and 14 bases lay between the germline ends. Germline CDR1 and CDR2: SQVTM and ANQGSEA. This CDR3 region has 13 residues. Here the CDR3 reads CSVEQGTDTEAFF. As DNA, the CDR3 is TGCAGCGTGGAGCAGGGGACGGACACTGAAGCTTTCTTT. Looking up the rest from reference TRBV29-1 and TRBJ1-1 gives the full variable domain: SAVISQKPSRDICQRGTSLTIQCQVDSQVTMMFWYRQQPGQSLTLIATANQGSEATYESGFVIDKFPISRPNLTFSTLTVSNMSPEDSSIYLCSVEQGTDTEAFFGQGTRLTVV.

The chain combines TRBV7-9 with TRBJ2-7; 10 bases line up with TRBD2. With 5 bases clipped from V and 0 bases from J, the junction kept 1 base outside the gene matches. This CDR3 is built from 14 residues. The germline gives CDR1 SEHNR, CDR2 FQNEAQ (reference sequence). The CDR3 sequence: CASSPSGSSYEQYF. The CDR3 DNA follows: TGTGCCAGCAGCCCTAGCGGGAGCTCCTACGAGCAGTACTTC.